This T cell receptor (beta chain) was observed in a study of human T cells and chemical hapten exposure. The CDR3 totals 16 residues. Between the trimmed V and J ends, which lost 2 bases and 2 bases, there was a span of 16 bases. Germline CDR1 is SGHRS and CDR2 is YFSETQ. The study's library attached unique molecular identifiers to single cDNA molecules. One entry per CDR3 protein, called by TCRdb with MiXCR from the reads. Here the sample spans around 120,000 distinct CDR3 sequences, 6.5% to 10% being singletons. Blood, whole and unfractionated, served as the source for total RNA extraction. This clonotype was seen repeatedly, ten times or more.

Sequencing input: whole blood. The chain combines TRBV5-1 with TRBJ1-2, with a possible D match to TRBD1 (5 bases). The source is a human donor in good health. Some clones in this sample may be carry-over from other donors' samples. As DNA, the CDR3 is TGCGCCAGCAGCTTCGACGGGGGGATGGGGAACTATGGCTACACCTTC. Its translation: CASSFDGGMGNYGYTF.